This TCR beta chain stems from a study of CD8+ T cells in alopecia areata. Overall study: Tofacitinib dosing lasted 6 to 18 months, which was then followed by 6 months off drug.

The ends were cut back, 4 bases at V and 2 bases at J, with 15 bases in the middle. The CDR3 length is 15 residues. Germline assignment: CDR1 SGDLS and CDR2 YYNGEE. After isolation, RNA underwent reverse transcription to generate cDNA as the sequencing template. The table came from immunoSEQ multiplex PCR; TCRdb's copy has only in-frame clones and leaves some out. The table has roughly 130,000 clones, roughly 61% seen once. The TCR originated in a human donor with alopecia areata. Material: CD4+ T cells sorted from blood, obtained at week 0. The V and J genes are TRBV9 and TRBJ1-1; D possibly corresponds to TRBD1 (6 bases). In DNA form, the CDR3 reads TGTGCCAGCAGCTCCCGTGGGGGCTCAAACACTGAAGCTTTCTTT. It yields the protein CASSSRGGSNTEAFF.